This is a list of T cell receptor beta chains from one sample in a study of T cells in Graves' hyperthyroidism and ophthalmopathy. From the multiplex PCR reads, TCRdb called clonotypes with MiXCR, one entry per CDR3 protein. This sample has hundreds of thousands of distinct CDR3 sequences, with roughly 15% found just once. Sequenced input: blood. The receptors originated from a woman aged 18 to 35 with Graves' hyperthyroidism. CDR3s include the opening cysteine and the closing phenylalanine or tryptophan. Each record gives: clone size, V gene, D gene, CDR3 length, J gene, CDR3 protein, CDR3 DNA. D genes are given only for firm matches. A row's size may be missing; if present it is once, few, many or a size class.

>few|TRBV7-9|TRBD1|14|TRBJ1-2
CASSSQDRGDGYTF
TGTGCCAGCAGCTCCCAGGACAGGGGAGATGGCTACACCTTC
>many|TRBV20-1|TRBD1|14|TRBJ1-1
CSARATGGSSEAFF
TGCAGTGCTAGAGCAACAGGGGGCAGCTCTGAAGCTTTCTTT
>once|TRBV6-2/TRBV6-3|TRBD2|17|TRBJ2-5
CASRAGTSGRAVETQYF
TGTGCCAGCAGAGCCGGGACTAGCGGGAGGGCCGTAGAGACCCAGTACTTC
>.|TRBV2|.|14|TRBJ1-1
CASSRVARDTEAFF
TGTGCCAGTAGCCGGGTAGCTAGGGACACTGAAGCTTTCTTT
>.|TRBV18|TRBD2|17|TRBJ2-7
CASSPPQGSGRYDEQYF
TGTGCCAGCTCACCACCCCAGGGTAGCGGGAGATATGACGAGCAGTACTTC
>many|TRBV7-9|TRBD1|16|TRBJ2-2
CASSFAGTANTGELFF
TGTGCCAGCAGCTTCGCCGGGACAGCGAACACCGGGGAGCTGTTTTTT
>many|TRBV12-3/TRBV12-4|.|13|TRBJ2-2
CASSLTVVWELFF
TGTGCCAGCAGTTTGACTGTCGTATGGGAGCTGTTTTTT
>many|TRBV2|.|16|TRBJ2-2
CASSFYADLNTGELFF
TGTGCCAGCAGTTTTTATGCCGACTTGAACACCGGGGAGCTGTTTTTT
>many|TRBV30|.|14|TRBJ2-1
CAWSVLATYNEQFF
TGTGCCTGGAGTGTGCTAGCTACCTACAATGAGCAGTTCTTC
>few|TRBV6-2/TRBV6-3|.|14|TRBJ2-1
CASRDPGTSNEQFF
TGTGCCAGCAGGGATCCCGGGACAAGTAATGAGCAGTTCTTC
>.|TRBV27|TRBD1|15|TRBJ2-7
CASRPRQGVGLEQYF
TGTGCCAGCAGACCACGACAGGGGGTAGGTCTCGAGCAGTACTTC
>many|TRBV7-2|TRBD1|16|TRBJ2-7
CASSLTPGQGMDEQYF
TGTGCCAGCAGCTTAACTCCGGGACAGGGGATGGACGAGCAGTACTTC
>many|TRBV6-6|.|16|TRBJ2-2
CASSYRIRSNTGELFF
TGTGCCAGCAGTTATCGAATTAGATCGAACACCGGGGAGCTGTTTTTT
>many|TRBV5-6|.|16|TRBJ2-1
CASSTRLLGSYNEQFF
TGTGCCAGCAGTACTAGGTTACTCGGTTCCTACAATGAGCAGTTCTTC
>few|TRBV9|.|14|TRBJ1-4
CASPHGRVYEKLFF
TGTGCCAGCCCTCATGGCAGAGTTTACGAAAAACTGTTTTTT
>few|TRBV28|TRBD1|14|TRBJ1-5
CASSFLQGDQPQHF
TGTGCCAGCAGTTTCTTACAGGGGGATCAGCCCCAGCATTTT
>few|TRBV4-1|.|14|TRBJ2-1
CASSQDPGVREQFF
TGCGCCAGCAGCCAAGATCCGGGGGTCAGGGAGCAGTTCTTC
>many|TRBV30|.|14|TRBJ1-1
CAWSSPTGRDEAFF
TGTGCCTGGAGTTCGCCGACAGGACGAGATGAAGCTTTCTTT
>.|TRBV6-1|.|11|TRBJ1-2
CASKKDAYYTF
TGTGCCAGCAAGAAGGACGCCTACTACACCTTC
>many|TRBV4-1|.|17|TRBJ1-5
CASSLYPWAERNQPQHF
TGCGCCAGCAGCCTTTACCCTTGGGCGGAGCGCAATCAGCCCCAGCATTTT
>many|TRBV7-8|TRBD2|18|TRBJ2-3
CASSFGLAGGPQADTQYF
TGTGCCAGCAGCTTCGGACTAGCGGGAGGGCCACAGGCAGATACGCAGTATTTT
>many|TRBV20-1|TRBD2|16|TRBJ2-7
CSAVPRLAGGDYEQYF
TGCAGTGCTGTCCCCAGGCTAGCGGGAGGGGACTACGAGCAGTACTTC
>.|TRBV7-9|.|12|TRBJ2-2
CANRGGTGELFF
TGTGCCAACAGAGGGGGCACCGGGGAGCTGTTTTTT
>many|TRBV27|.|14|TRBJ2-7
CASSPFGRNYEQYF
TGTGCCAGCAGTCCCTTTGGGCGCAATTACGAGCAGTACTTC
>few|TRBV5-1|.|16|TRBJ2-3
CASSSSGTYSTDTQYF
TGCGCCAGCAGCAGCTCCGGGACTTATAGCACAGATACGCAGTATTTT
>few|TRBV12-3/TRBV12-4|TRBD1|15|TRBJ1-4
CASRFQGAGEEKLFF
TGTGCCAGCAGATTCCAGGGGGCCGGGGAAGAAAAACTGTTTTTT
>many|TRBV7-8|TRBD1|16|TRBJ2-1
CASSHRRDRVYNEQFF
TGTGCCAGCAGCCATCGCCGGGACAGAGTATACAATGAGCAGTTCTTC
>.|TRBV12-3/TRBV12-4|TRBD1|15|TRBJ1-1
CAGKGRGQGFTEAFF
TGTGCCGGCAAGGGGAGGGGACAGGGCTTCACTGAAGCTTTCTTT
>many|TRBV20-1|.|15|TRBJ2-1
CSASRASATYNEQFF
TGCAGTGCTAGTCGGGCTAGCGCCACCTACAATGAGCAGTTCTTC
>many|TRBV2|.|14|TRBJ2-5
CASKGGTAQETQYF
TGTGCCAGCAAAGGAGGGACAGCCCAAGAGACCCAGTACTTC
>once|TRBV4-1|.|16|TRBJ2-5
CASSQGRIAARGTQYF
TGCGCCAGCAGCCAAGGGAGAATAGCGGCAAGGGGGACCCAGTACTTC
>many|TRBV7-8|.|16|TRBJ2-1
CASSLPREGVYNEQFF
TGTGCCAGCAGCTTACCGCGAGAGGGAGTCTACAATGAGCAGTTCTTC
>many|TRBV20-1|TRBD1|13|TRBJ1-1
CSANDRGRLEAFF
TGCAGTGCTAATGACAGGGGAAGGTTAGAAGCTTTCTTT
>many|TRBV13|TRBD1|14|TRBJ2-5
CASSSLDRQETQYF
TGTGCCAGCAGCTCCCTGGACAGGCAAGAGACCCAGTACTTC
>many|TRBV3-1|.|12|TRBJ1-1
CASSIRGTEAFF
TGTGCCAGCAGTATCCGTGGGACTGAAGCTTTCTTT